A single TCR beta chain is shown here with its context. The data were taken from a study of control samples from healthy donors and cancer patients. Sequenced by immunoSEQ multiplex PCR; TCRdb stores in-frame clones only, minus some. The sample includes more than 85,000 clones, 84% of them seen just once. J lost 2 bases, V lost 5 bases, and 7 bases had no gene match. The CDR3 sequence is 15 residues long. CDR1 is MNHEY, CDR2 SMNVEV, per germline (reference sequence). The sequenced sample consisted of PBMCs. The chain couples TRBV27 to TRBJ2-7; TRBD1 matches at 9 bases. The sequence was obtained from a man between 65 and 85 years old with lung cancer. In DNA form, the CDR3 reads TGTGCCAGCAGTCGACCGGGACAGGGCACCTACGAGCAGTACTTC. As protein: CASSRPGQGTYEQYF.